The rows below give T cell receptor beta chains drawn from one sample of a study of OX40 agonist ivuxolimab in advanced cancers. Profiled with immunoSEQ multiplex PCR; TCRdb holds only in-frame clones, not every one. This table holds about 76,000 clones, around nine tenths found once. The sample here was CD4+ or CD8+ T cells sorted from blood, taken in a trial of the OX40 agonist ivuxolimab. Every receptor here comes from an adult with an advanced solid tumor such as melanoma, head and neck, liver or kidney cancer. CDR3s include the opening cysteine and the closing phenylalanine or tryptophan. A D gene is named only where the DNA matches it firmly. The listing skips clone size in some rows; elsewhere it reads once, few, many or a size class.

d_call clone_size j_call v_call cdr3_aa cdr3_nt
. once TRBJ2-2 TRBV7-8 CASSNRAPGELFF TGTGCCAGCAGCAACCGGGCTCCCGGGGAGCTGTTTTTT
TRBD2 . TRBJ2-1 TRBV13 CASSLVAGGGDEQFF TGTGCCAGCAGCTTAGTAGCGGGAGGAGGGGATGAGCAGTTCTTC
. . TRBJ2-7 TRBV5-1 CASSLEAQNSYEQYF TGCGCCAGCAGCTTAGAAGCACAGAACTCCTACGAGCAGTACTTC
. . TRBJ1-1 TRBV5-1 CASSLDPGRGTEAFF TGCGCCAGCAGCTTGGATCCAGGAAGGGGCACTGAAGCTTTCTTT
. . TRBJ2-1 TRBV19 CASSSLTGPQNNEQFF TGTGCCAGTAGTTCCCTGACCGGCCCGCAGAACAATGAGCAGTTCTTC
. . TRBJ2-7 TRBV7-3 CAKGAGARFYEQYF TGTGCCAAGGGGGCGGGGGCCCGTTTTTACGAGCAGTACTTC
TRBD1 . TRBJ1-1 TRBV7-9 CASSMGTAINTEAFF TGTGCCAGCAGTATGGGGACAGCGATAAACACTGAAGCTTTCTTT
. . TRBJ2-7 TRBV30 CAWSVLESYEQYF TGTGCCTGGAGTGTACTAGAATCCTACGAGCAGTACTTC
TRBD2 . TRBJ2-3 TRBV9 CASSGTTSRRTDTQYF TGTGCCAGCAGCGGAACGACTAGCCGGCGCACAGATACGCAGTATTTT
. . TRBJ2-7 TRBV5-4 CASSSDQPYYEQYF TGTGCCAGCAGCTCGGACCAACCCTACTACGAGCAGTACTTC
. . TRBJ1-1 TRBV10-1 CARGGGTTLNLNTEAFF TGCGCCAGGGGGGGCGGGACAACGCTCAACCTGAACACTGAAGCTTTCTTT
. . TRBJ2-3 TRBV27 CASSSRNTGARGPTDTQYF TGTGCCAGCAGTTCCCGCAATACTGGGGCGCGGGGGCCCACAGATACGCAGTATTTT
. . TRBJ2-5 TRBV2 CASSRRQDQETQYF TGTGCCAGCAGTAGACGCCAGGACCAAGAGACCCAGTACTTC
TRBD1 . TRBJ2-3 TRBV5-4 CASRLDRGLGTDTQYF TGTGCCAGCAGACTCGACAGGGGGCTAGGCACAGATACGCAGTATTTT
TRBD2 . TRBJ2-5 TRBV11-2 CATSGRVQETQYF TGTGCCACTAGCGGGAGAGTACAAGAGACCCAGTACTTC
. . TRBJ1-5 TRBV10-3 CAISAAGKSQPQHF TGTGCCATCAGTGCGGCAGGGAAGAGTCAGCCCCAGCATTTT